This T cell receptor (beta chain) was documented in a study of cytotoxic CD8 clonotypes in ibrutinib-treated CLL. Frozen PBMC stocks contributed around 2 micrograms of genomic DNA to the TCR beta libraries. The intended depth for sequencing was 1 in 200,000 to 1 in 1 million T cells. Using immunoSEQ multiplex PCR, the repertoire was profiled, and TCRdb retains in-frame clones only, with some absent. The data show fewer than 400,000 clones, around 66% seen once. Study-wide results and caveats: Patients had baseline clonality above age-matched healthy donors, and this clonality moved with circulating CD8+ T-cell counts.

Note on this clone: Its target is not known.

This clonotype was sampled from a human donor with chronic lymphocytic leukemia. The sample here was PBMCs, taken after 36 months of ibrutinib treatment.

The DNA of the CDR3 is TGTGCCAGCAGCTTAGGGTCCAATGAGCAGTTCTTC. Translated, it gives CASSLGSNEQFF. The rearrangement joins TRBV7-2 to TRBJ2-1, with D unresolved. This CDR3 comprises 12 residues. Trimming left V 1 base short and J 6 bases short, with 4 bases between. Germline CDR1 is SGHTA and CDR2 is FQGNSA.